This T cell receptor beta chain was recorded in a study of shared T cell receptors in the human thymus. The assay was immunoSEQ multiplex PCR, and TCRdb's table has in-frame clones only and misses some. The table has approximately 730,000 clones, approximately 83% seen once. The CDR3 contains 17 residues. Trimming cost V 3 bases and J 7 bases; bases outside gene matches: 11. Germline V gene sequence: CDR1 KGHSH, CDR2 LQKENI. On this clone itself: Distinct nucleotide sequences in the sample also encode this CDR3.

The same data also went into a second study, on human thymus T cells. This second study notes: The source of the thymus tissue was resections taken during corrective heart surgery. V and J genes seemed to be used with bias in thymic and blood repertoires. There were highly overlapping thymic repertoires among unrelated individuals, as related research reported.

Sequenced material: thymocytes. This rearrangement joins TRBV18 to TRBJ1-6; 8 nucleotides match TRBD1. This sequence originates from a girl under three years old with a congenital heart defect. CDR3 region: CASSPDWRDRRNSPLHF. CDR3 DNA sequence: TGTGCCAGCTCACCCGACTGGAGGGACAGGAGAAATTCACCCCTCCACTTT.